The 13 T cell receptor beta chains reported below all come from one sample, sequenced in a study of T cell responses to AZD1222 COVID-19 vaccine. Sequencing was performed with immunoSEQ multiplex PCR; in TCRdb, only in-frame clones are kept and a portion is missing. Here the sample spans 200,000 or so clones, just over 90% being singletons. The specimen comprised peripheral blood, sampled on day 0 of MenACWY control vaccination. Receptor source: an adult in good health.

The chain uses TRBV7-2 and TRBJ2-5, with TRBD2 matching 13 bases. This CDR3 is built from 17 residues. The J segment lost 5 bases and the V segment lost 3 bases, leaving 9 bases of the junction unmatched. Germline loops: CDR1 SGHTA, CDR2 FQGNSA. CDR3 sequence: CASSFNAGLAGRETQYF. The CDR3 coding sequence is TGTGCCAGCAGCTTTAATGCGGGACTAGCGGGGCGCGAGACCCAGTACTTC.

Only one count was recorded for this clone. The J gene is TRBJ2-3, the V gene TRBV5-4; perhaps TRBD1 as D (5 bases). V lost 2 bases, J lost 4 bases, and 8 bases lay in between. Germline V lookup: CDR1 SGHNT, CDR2 YYREEE (reference sequence). This CDR3 contains 13 residues. CDR3 DNA sequence: TGTGCCAGCAGCTTAGGGGCCCCAGATACGCAGTATTTT. Translated: CASSLGAPDTQYF. Full variable domain (rest looked up from reference TRBV5-4 and TRBJ2-3): ETGVTQSPTHLIKTRGQQVTLRCSSQSGHNTVSWYQQALGQGPQFIFQYYREEENGRGNFPPRFSGLQFPNYSSELNVNALELDDSALYLCASSLGAPDTQYFGPGTRLTVL.

The chain combines TRBV6-5 with TRBJ2-5; 7 nucleotides line up with TRBD1. The J segment lost 1 base and the V segment lost 10 bases, leaving 9 bases of the junction unmatched. CDR3 size: 14 residues. Germline lookup yields CDR1 MNHEY and CDR2 SVGAGI. In DNA, the CDR3 is TGTGCCACTTACAGGGGTGGGCCCCAAGAGACCCAGTACTTC. This encodes CATYRGGPQETQYF.

This clone has only one observation. The chain carries TRBV5-1 and TRBJ1-4; a weak D match, TRBD1 (6 bases). CDR3 length: 14 amino acids. Germline V lookup: CDR1 SGHRS, CDR2 YFSETQ. V lost 5 bases and J lost 3, with 11 bases in between. DNA for the CDR3: TGCGCCAGCAGACAACAGGGCTCTAATGAAAAACTGTTTTTT. Translating it yields CASRQQGSNEKLFF. The whole variable domain, filled in from reference TRBV5-1 and TRBJ1-4, reads KAGVTQTPRYLIKTRGQQVTLSCSPISGHRSVSWYQQTPGQGLQFLFEYFSETQRNKGNFPGRFSGRQFSNSRSEMNVSTLELGDSALYLCASRQQGSNEKLFFGSGTQLSVL.

This rearrangement joins TRBV19 to TRBJ2-7; a weak D match, TRBD1 (6 bases). The CDR3 has 14 residues. Looked up from germline, CDR1 is LNHDA and CDR2 is SQIVND (reference sequence). V lost 5 bases to trimming and J lost 2 bases, with 13 bases between them. CDR3 DNA: TGTGCCAGTAGTTCCGGGACATCAGCCTACGAGCAGTACTTC. Protein: CASSSGTSAYEQYF. The variable domain in full, completed from reference TRBV19 and TRBJ2-7, reads DGGITQSPKYLFRKEGQNVTLSCEQNLNHDAMYWYRQDPGQGLRLIYYSQIVNDFQKGDIAEGYSVSREKKESFPLTVTSAQKNPTAFYLCASSSGTSAYEQYFGPGTRLTVT.

The J gene is TRBJ1-2, the V gene TRBV5-1, with D unresolved. Germline loops: CDR1 SGHRS, CDR2 YFSETQ. The CDR3 consists of 13 residues. Between the trimmed V and J ends, which lost 2 bases and 7 bases, there was a span of 12 bases. The CDR3 DNA reads TGCGCCAGCAGCTTCCAGGTGGAGGGTGGCTACACCTTC. The encoded protein is CASSFQVEGGYTF. Combining the CDR3 with reference TRBV5-1 and TRBJ1-2 gives the whole variable domain KAGVTQTPRYLIKTRGQQVTLSCSPISGHRSVSWYQQTPGQGLQFLFEYFSETQRNKGNFPGRFSGRQFSNSRSEMNVSTLELGDSALYLCASSFQVEGGYTFGSGTRLTVV.

The rearrangement joins TRBV5-1 to TRBJ2-7; D may be TRBD1 (6 bases). Germline V CDR1 and CDR2: SGHRS, YFSETQ. The CDR3 totals 13 residues. V was shortened by 4 bases and J by 4 bases, with 12 bases between the two germline ends. The CDR3 sequence: CASSPQGMYEQYF. The CDR3 nucleotides are TGCGCCAGCAGCCCACAGGGTATGTACGAGCAGTACTTC. Based on the CDR3 plus reference TRBV5-1 and TRBJ2-7, the full variable domain is KAGVTQTPRYLIKTRGQQVTLSCSPISGHRSVSWYQQTPGQGLQFLFEYFSETQRNKGNFPGRFSGRQFSNSRSEMNVSTLELGDSALYLCASSPQGMYEQYFGPGTRLTVT.

V usage is TRBV2 and J usage is TRBJ2-6; the D is unclear. The CDR3 is 15 residues long. The germline CDR1 and CDR2 sequences are SNHLY and FYNNEI. Trimming removed 1 base from V and 0 bases from J, with 4 bases in between. The chain's CDR3 is CASSEEGSGANVLTF. DNA for the CDR3: TGTGCCAGCAGTGAAGAGGGCTCTGGGGCCAACGTCCTGACTTTC.

The J gene is TRBJ1-6, the V gene TRBV27; 11 bases are a match to TRBD1. The junction had 8 bases not matched to a gene; V was cut back by 7 bases and J by 9 bases. CDR1 MNHEY and CDR2 SMNVEV come from the germline V gene (reference sequence). The CDR3 contains 15 residues. CDR3 protein: CASNALGTGGSPLHF. DNA of the CDR3: TGTGCCAGCAACGCACTGGGGACAGGGGGTTCACCCCTCCACTTT.

The chain recombines TRBV4-1 with TRBJ2-2; D gene ambiguous. This CDR3 has 14 residues. The V end was cut by 1 base, the J end by 1 base, with 4 bases between. The germline gives CDR1 MGHRA, CDR2 YSYEKL. The CDR3 DNA reads TGCGCCAGCAGCCAAGTGGGGAACACCGGGGAGCTGTTTTTT. This encodes CASSQVGNTGELFF.

The rearrangement links TRBV5-3 to TRBJ1-2; D may be TRBD1 (6 bases). TRBV5-3 counts as an open reading frame of uncertain function. There are 17 residues in the CDR3. The ends were cut back, 0 bases at V and 1 base at J, with 16 bases in the middle. In DNA form, the CDR3 reads TGTGCCAGAAGCTTGGAAGGGGGGCCTTCCTATAACTATGGCTACACCTTC. The encoded protein is CARSLEGGPSYNYGYTF.

There are a few counts of this clone. The sample carries other DNA sequences with the same CDR3. The chain uses TRBV14 and TRBJ2-2, with D maybe TRBD2 (5 bases). CDR3 length: 14 amino acids. Per the germline V gene, CDR1 is SGHDN and CDR2 is FVKESK. Trimming removed 1 base from V and 3 bases from J, with 6 bases in between. The CDR3 DNA reads as TGTGCCAGCAGCCAAGGGAGGTACACCGGGGAGCTGTTTTTT. Translating gives CASSQGRYTGELFF.

The rearrangement links TRBV6-5 to TRBJ1-3; D gene unclear. Deletions cut 5 bases from V and 3 bases from J, with 8 bases between. The germline V gene encodes CDR1 MNHEY and CDR2 SVGAGI. The CDR3 totals 13 residues. CDR3 amino acids: CASSREHGNTIYF. CDR3 DNA: TGTGCCAGCAGTCGAGAACATGGAAACACCATATATTTT.